The entry below describes one T cell receptor (beta chain). This sample was included in a study of blood T cell repertoires in COVID-19. The wider study: COVID-19 samples from acute and convalescent phases originated in the United States, Italy and Spain. PBMCs, B-cell-depleted T cells, or T cells were the source of the cDNA or gDNA that made up the material.

Per the original methods: Cell counts per sample came from amplifying reference gene primers. The table came from immunoSEQ multiplex PCR; TCRdb's copy has only in-frame clones and leaves some out. V, J and clone size are those of that table, while D and trimming were read from the DNA. The data contain about 150,000 clones, under 85% of them seen just once; the ten biggest clones take up approximately 3.7%. Germline loops: CDR1 SGHAT, CDR2 FQNNGV. The CDR3 sequence is 13 residues long. Losses at the gene ends were 7 bases for V and 2 bases for J; bases not matched to a gene: 3. The receptor's source is a woman at least 80 years old with acute or convalescent COVID-19. The sample taken for sequencing was peripheral blood. The chain is built from TRBV11-2 and TRBJ2-7, with 9 bases matching TRBD2. In DNA form, the CDR3 reads TGTGCCAGCACTAGCGGGACCCCCTACGAGCAGTACTTC. It encodes CASTSGTPYEQYF.